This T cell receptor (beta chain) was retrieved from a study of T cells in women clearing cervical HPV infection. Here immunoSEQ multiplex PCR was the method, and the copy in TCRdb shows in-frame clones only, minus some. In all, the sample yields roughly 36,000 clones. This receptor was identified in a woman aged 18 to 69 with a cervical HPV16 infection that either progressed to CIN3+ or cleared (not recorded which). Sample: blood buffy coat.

Partial CDR3 DNA: TGTGCCAGCAGCCGGGACTTCACCTACGAG. Translated, it gives CASSRDFTYE. The entire CDR3 protein reads CASSRDFTYEQYF. The chain couples TRBV5-6 to TRBJ2-7, with D perhaps matching TRBD2 (6 bases). Read coverage stops 3 residues before the CDR3 terminus; the germline J gene supplies the remainder. Trimming removed 4 bases at V and 2 bases at J, with 10 bases between. This CDR3 is built from 13 residues. CDR1 and CDR2 from the germline V gene are SGHDT and YYEEEE.